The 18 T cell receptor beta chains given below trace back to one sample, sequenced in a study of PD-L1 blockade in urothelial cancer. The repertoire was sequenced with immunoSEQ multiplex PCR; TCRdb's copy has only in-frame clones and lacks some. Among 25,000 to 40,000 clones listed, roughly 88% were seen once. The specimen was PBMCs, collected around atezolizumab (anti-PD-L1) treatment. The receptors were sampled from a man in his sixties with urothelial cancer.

CDR3 loop: CAWSAGLAGSVGETQYF. The DNA of the CDR3 is TGTGCCTGGAGTGCGGGACTAGCGGGATCCGTCGGAGAGACCCAGTACTTC. The gene calls are TRBV30 and TRBJ2-5; TRBD2 agrees at 13 bases. Germline trimming cut 1 base from V and 4 bases from J; bases unmatched to any gene: 9. From germline, CDR1 is GTSNPN and CDR2 SVGIG (reference sequence). The CDR3 covers 17 residues. Supplemented by reference TRBV30 and TRBJ2-5, the full variable domain reads SQTIHQWPATLVQPVGSPLSLECTVEGTSNPNLYWYRQAAGRGLQLLFYSVGIGQISSEVPQNLSASRPQDRQFILSSKKLLLSDSGFYLCAWSAGLAGSVGETQYFGPGTRLLVL.

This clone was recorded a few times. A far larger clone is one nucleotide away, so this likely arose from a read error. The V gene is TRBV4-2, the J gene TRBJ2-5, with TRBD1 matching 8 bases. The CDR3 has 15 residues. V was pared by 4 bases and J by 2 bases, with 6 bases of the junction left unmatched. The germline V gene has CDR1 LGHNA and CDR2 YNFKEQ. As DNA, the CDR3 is TGTGCCAGCAGCCCGGACAGGGTGGGGCAAGAGACCCAGTACTTC. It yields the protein CASSPDRVGQETQYF.

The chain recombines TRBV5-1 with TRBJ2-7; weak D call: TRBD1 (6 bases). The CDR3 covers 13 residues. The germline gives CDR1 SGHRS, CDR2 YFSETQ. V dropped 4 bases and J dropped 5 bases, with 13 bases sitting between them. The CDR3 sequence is CASSEQGWDEQYF. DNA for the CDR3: TGCGCCAGCAGCGAACAGGGATGGGACGAGCAGTACTTC.

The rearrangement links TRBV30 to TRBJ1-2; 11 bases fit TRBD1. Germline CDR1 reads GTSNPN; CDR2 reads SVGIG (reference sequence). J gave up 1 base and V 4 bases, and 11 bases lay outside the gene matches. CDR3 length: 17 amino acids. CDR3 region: CAWTDRGRTLINYGYTF. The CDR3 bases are TGTGCCTGGACGGACAGGGGGCGGACTCTTATTAACTATGGCTACACCTTC.

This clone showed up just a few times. Here the CDR3 DNA reads TGTGCCAGCAGCCTAAAGAGCGGGGGAAATCAGTTCTTC. Translating it yields CASSLKSGGNQFF. This chain uses TRBV7-2 with TRBJ2-1, with TRBD2 matching 8 bases. V was clipped by 5 bases and J by 13 bases; unmatched bases: 10. Germline CDR1 is SGHTA and CDR2 is FQGNSA. This CDR3 spans 13 amino acids.

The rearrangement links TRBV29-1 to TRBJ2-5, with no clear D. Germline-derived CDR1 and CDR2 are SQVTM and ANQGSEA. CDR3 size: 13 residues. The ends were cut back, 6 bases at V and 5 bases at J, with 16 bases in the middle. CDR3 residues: CSVRKAELETQYF. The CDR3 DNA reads TGCAGCGTCCGGAAGGCGGAATTGGAGACCCAGTACTTC.

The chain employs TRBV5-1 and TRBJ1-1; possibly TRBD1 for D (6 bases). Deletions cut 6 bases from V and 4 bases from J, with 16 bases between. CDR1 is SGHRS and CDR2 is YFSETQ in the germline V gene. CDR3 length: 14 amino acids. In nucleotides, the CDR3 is TGCGCCAGCACGGACAGTATCCCGGGCACTGAAGCTTTCTTT. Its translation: CASTDSIPGTEAFF.

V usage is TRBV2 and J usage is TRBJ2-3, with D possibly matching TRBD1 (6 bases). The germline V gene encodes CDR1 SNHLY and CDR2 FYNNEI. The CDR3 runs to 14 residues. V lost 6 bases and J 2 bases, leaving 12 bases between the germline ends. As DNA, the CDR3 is TGTGCCAGCAGCGTCGACAGGCTCACAGATACGCAGTATTTT. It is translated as CASSVDRLTDTQYF.

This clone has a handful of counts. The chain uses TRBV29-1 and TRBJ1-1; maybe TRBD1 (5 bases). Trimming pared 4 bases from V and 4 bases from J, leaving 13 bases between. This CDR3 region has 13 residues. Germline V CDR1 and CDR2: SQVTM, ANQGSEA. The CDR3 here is CSVGPGIGTEAFF. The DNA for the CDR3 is TGCAGCGTTGGCCCAGGGATCGGCACTGAAGCTTTCTTT. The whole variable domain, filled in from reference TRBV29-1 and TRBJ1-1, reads SAVISQKPSRDICQRGTSLTIQCQVDSQVTMMFWYRQQPGQSLTLIATANQGSEATYESGFVIDKFPISRPNLTFSTLTVSNMSPEDSSIYLCSVGPGIGTEAFFGQGTRLTVV.

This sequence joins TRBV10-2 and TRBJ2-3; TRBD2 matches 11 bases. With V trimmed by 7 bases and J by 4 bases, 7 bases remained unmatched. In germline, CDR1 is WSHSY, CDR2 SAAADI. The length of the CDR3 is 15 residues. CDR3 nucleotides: TGCGCCAGCAAATCACTAGCGGGAGTAGCAGATACGCAGTATTTT. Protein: CASKSLAGVADTQYF.

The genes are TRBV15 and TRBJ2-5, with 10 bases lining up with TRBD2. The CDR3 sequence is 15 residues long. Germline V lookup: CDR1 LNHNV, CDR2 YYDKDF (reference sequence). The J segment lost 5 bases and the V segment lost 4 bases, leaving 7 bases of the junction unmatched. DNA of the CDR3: TGTGCCACCAGCAAGCAGCGGGGGGGTGGGGAGACCCAGTACTTC. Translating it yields CATSKQRGGGETQYF.

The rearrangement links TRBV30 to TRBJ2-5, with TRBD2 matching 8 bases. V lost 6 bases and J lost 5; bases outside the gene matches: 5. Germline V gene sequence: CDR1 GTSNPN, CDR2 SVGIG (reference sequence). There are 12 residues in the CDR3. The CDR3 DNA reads TGTGCCTGCCGGGGGGGTGCGGAGACCCAGTACTTC. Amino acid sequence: CACRGGAETQYF.

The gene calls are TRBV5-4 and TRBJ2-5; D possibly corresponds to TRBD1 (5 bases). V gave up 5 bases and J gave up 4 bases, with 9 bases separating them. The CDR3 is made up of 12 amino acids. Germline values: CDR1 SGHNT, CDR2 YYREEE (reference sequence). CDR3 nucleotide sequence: TGTGCCAGCAGTCCCCAGGGAGAGACCCAGTACTTC. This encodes CASSPQGETQYF.

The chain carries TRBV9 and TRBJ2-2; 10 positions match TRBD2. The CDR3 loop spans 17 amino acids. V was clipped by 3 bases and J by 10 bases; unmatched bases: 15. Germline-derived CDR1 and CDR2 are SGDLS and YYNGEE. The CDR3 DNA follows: TGTGCCAGCAGCGCCCTTTCAGCGGGGGGGCCTAGCGCGGAGCTGTTTTTT. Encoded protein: CASSALSAGGPSAELFF.

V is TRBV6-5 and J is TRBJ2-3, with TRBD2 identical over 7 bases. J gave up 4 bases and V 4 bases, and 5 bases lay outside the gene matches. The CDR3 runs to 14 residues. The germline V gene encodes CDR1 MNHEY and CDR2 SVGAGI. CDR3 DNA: TGTGCCAGCAGTTCCCGTACTAGCGCAGATACGCAGTATTTT. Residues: CASSSRTSADTQYF.

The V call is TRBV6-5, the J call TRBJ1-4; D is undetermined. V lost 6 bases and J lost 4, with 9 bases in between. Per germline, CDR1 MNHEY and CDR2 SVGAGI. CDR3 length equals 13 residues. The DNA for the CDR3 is TGTGCCAGCAGCTCTAGAGATAATGAAAAACTGTTTTTT. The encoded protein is CASSSRDNEKLFF.

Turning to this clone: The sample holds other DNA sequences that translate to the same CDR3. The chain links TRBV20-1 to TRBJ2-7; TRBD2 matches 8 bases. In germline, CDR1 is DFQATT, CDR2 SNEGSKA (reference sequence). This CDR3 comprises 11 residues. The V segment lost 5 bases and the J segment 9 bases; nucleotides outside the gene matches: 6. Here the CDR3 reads CSASPAGVQYF. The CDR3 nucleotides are TGCAGTGCTTCACCAGCGGGAGTGCAGTACTTC.

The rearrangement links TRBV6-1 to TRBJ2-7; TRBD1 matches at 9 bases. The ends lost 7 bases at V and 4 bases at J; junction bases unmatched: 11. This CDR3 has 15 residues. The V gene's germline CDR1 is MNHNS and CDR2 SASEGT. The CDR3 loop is CASIIKPGQGYEQYF. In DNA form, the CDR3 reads TGTGCCAGCATTATAAAACCGGGACAGGGTTACGAGCAGTACTTC.